The 14 T cell receptor beta chains below were found in one sample sequenced in a study of blood T cell repertoires in COVID-19. Method: immunoSEQ multiplex PCR; TCRdb's copy keeps in-frame clones and lacks some. This sample has hundreds of thousands of clones, with roughly 90% found just once. The sample comprised peripheral blood. The origin of the receptors is a man between 18 and 35 years old with COVID-19, enrolled during active disease.

This clone was picked up one time. This chain connects TRBV3-1 (or the pseudogene TRBV3-2) to TRBJ1-4; D not resolved. Trimming took 4 bases from V and 7 from J, leaving 7 bases between them. In germline, CDR1 is LGHDT, CDR2 YNNKEL (reference sequence). This CDR3 spans 12 amino acids. The CDR3 DNA reads as TGTGCCAGCAGCCTAGTAGCTGAAAAACTGTTTTTT. Its protein is CASSLVAEKLFF.

This clone was seen a few times. The CDR3: CASSLVSGEETQYF. CDR3 coding DNA: TGCGCCAGCAGCTTGGTTAGCGGGGAAGAGACCCAGTACTTC. This rearrangement joins TRBV5-1 to TRBJ2-5, with 8 bases lining up with TRBD2. CDR1 SGHRS and CDR2 YFSETQ come from the germline V gene. J gave up 3 bases and V 0 bases, and 1 base lay outside the gene matches. The length of the CDR3 is 14 residues.

The chain employs TRBV7-8 and TRBJ2-2; D is possibly TRBD1 (6 bases). Trimming took 5 bases from V and 0 from J, leaving 10 bases between them. This CDR3 contains 15 residues. The germline gives CDR1 SGHVS, CDR2 FQNEAQ. CDR3 nucleotides: TGTGCCAGCAGCCGTCAGGGGTCGAACACCGGGGAGCTGTTTTTT. Translated, it gives CASSRQGSNTGELFF.

V usage is TRBV5-4 and J usage is TRBJ2-2; D is perhaps TRBD2 (6 bases). The CDR3 has 13 amino acids. The V gene's germline CDR1 is SGHNT and CDR2 YYREEE (reference sequence). Trimming took 4 bases from V and 6 from J, leaving 10 bases between them. CDR3 coding DNA: TGTGCCAGCAGCGGAGGGTCTGCCGGGGAGCTGTTTTTT. It codes for CASSGGSAGELFF.

The CDR3 DNA sequence: TGTGCCAGCAGCCAAGGACTAGCGGGAGGGTATGAGCAGTTCTTC. Translation gives CASSQGLAGGYEQFF. This chain links TRBV3-1 (or the pseudogene TRBV3-2) with TRBJ2-1; TRBD2 agrees at 14 bases. The CDR3 consists of 15 residues. CDR1 LGHDT and CDR2 YNNKEL come from the germline V gene (reference sequence). The V gene end was trimmed by 1 base and the J gene end by 8 bases; junction bases not matched to a gene: 1.

This chain connects TRBV7-9 to TRBJ1-6; TRBD1 matches at 8 bases. Germline CDR1 reads SEHNR; CDR2 reads FQNEAQ (reference sequence). This CDR3 contains 16 residues. J lost 6 bases, V lost 4 bases, and 8 bases had no gene match. CDR3 sequence reads: CASSWTGSLVNSPLHF. CDR3 in DNA: TGTGCCAGCAGCTGGACAGGGTCTCTAGTTAATTCACCCCTCCACTTT.

This clone was recorded only once. The rearrangement uses TRBV7-3 and TRBJ2-1; 10 positions agree with TRBD2. Trimming at V came to 3 bases and at J to 6 bases, leaving 5 bases not matched to a gene. Germline loops: CDR1 SGHTA, CDR2 FQGTGA. The CDR3 covers 15 residues. The CDR3 DNA sequence: TGTGCCAGCAGCTTGTTACTAGCGGGACCCAATGAGCAGTTCTTC. Its protein is CASSLLLAGPNEQFF.

The chain recombines TRBV12-3 or TRBV12-4 with TRBJ1-5; unclear D gene. Trimming took 8 bases from V and 5 from J, leaving 13 bases between them. The CDR3 length is 13 residues. This CDR3 is CASRWRADQPQHF. The CDR3 coding sequence is TGTGCCAGCCGCTGGCGGGCGGATCAGCCCCAGCATTTT.

This sequence joins TRBV10-3 and TRBJ1-2; D remains unclear. Germline CDR1 and CDR2: ENHRY and SYGVKD. This CDR3 region has 13 residues. V was pared by 2 bases and J by 4 bases, with 8 bases between. The CDR3 DNA reads as TGTGCCATCAGTGAGGACACTTTCTATGGCTACACCTTC. Encoded protein: CAISEDTFYGYTF.

The chain employs TRBV19 and TRBJ2-1, with 8 bases aligning to TRBD2. Per germline, CDR1 LNHDA and CDR2 SQIVND (reference sequence). V trimming: 2 bases; J trimming: 8 bases; junction bases outside the gene matches: 14. The CDR3 runs to 17 residues. This CDR3 reads CASSIPPGRGGRDEQFF. DNA of the CDR3: TGTGCCAGTAGTATACCCCCAGGGCGCGGGGGGCGCGATGAGCAGTTCTTC.

This clone occurred once. This chain links TRBV7-6 with TRBJ2-6, with 7 bases lining up with TRBD1. The germline CDR1 and CDR2 sequences are SGHVS and FNYEAQ. V lost 5 bases, J lost 2 bases, and 15 bases stayed unmatched. The CDR3 covers 19 residues. CDR3 loop: CASSHFKGATRAGANVLTF. In DNA form, the CDR3 reads TGTGCCAGCAGCCATTTTAAGGGGGCCACCCGGGCTGGGGCCAACGTCCTGACTTTC.

The chain carries TRBV5-1 and TRBJ1-6; no reliable D call. This CDR3 contains 13 residues. Per germline, CDR1 SGHRS and CDR2 YFSETQ. V was clipped by 0 bases and J by 8 bases, with 6 bases between them. The CDR3 DNA follows: TGCGCCAGCAGCTTGGCCGGTGATTCACCCCTCCACTTT. Protein product: CASSLAGDSPLHF.

The chain employs TRBV10-3 and TRBJ1-1; TRBD1 is a possible D gene (5 bases). V gave up 5 bases and J gave up 4 bases, with 5 bases separating them. Germline values: CDR1 ENHRY, CDR2 SYGVKD. The CDR3 runs to 11 residues. As DNA, the CDR3 is TGTGCCATCAGTAGGGGCACTGAAGCTTTCTTT. It codes for CAISRGTEAFF.

The gene calls are TRBV11-3 and TRBJ2-3, with 9 bases aligning to TRBD2. J gave up 6 bases and V 5 bases, and 15 bases lay outside the gene matches. Germline loops: CDR1 SGHNT, CDR2 YENEEA. This CDR3 has 17 amino acids. The CDR3 sequence is CASSHRRAGGLADTQYF. The DNA of the CDR3 is TGTGCCAGCAGCCATCGACGAGCGGGAGGTCTAGCGGATACGCAGTATTTT.